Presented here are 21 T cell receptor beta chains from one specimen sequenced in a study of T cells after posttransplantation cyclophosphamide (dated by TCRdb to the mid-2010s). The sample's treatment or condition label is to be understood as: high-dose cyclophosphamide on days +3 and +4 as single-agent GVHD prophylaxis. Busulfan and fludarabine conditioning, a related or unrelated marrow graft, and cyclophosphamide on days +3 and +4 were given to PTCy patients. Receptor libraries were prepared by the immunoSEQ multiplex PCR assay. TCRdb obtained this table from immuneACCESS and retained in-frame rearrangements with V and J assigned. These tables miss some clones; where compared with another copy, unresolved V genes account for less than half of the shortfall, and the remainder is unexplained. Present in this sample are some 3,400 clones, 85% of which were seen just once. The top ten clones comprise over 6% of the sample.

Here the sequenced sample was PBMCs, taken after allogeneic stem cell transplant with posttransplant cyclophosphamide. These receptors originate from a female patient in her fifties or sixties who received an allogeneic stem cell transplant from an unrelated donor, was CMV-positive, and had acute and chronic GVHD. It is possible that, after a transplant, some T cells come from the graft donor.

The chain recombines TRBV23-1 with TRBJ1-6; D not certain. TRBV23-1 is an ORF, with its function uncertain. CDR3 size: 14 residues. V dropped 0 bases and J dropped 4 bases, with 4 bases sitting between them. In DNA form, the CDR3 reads TGCGCCAGCAGTCAATCTCTATATAATTCACCCCTCCACTTT. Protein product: CASSQSLYNSPLHF.

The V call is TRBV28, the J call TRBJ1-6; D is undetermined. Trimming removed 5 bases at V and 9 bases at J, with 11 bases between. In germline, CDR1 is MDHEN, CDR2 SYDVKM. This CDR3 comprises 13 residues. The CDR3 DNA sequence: TGTGCCAGCAGTCCGCACAGAATTTCACCCCTCCACTTT. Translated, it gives CASSPHRISPLHF.

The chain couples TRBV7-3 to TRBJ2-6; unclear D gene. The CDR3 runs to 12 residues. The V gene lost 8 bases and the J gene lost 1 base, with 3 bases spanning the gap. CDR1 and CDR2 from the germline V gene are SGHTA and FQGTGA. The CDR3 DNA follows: TGTGCCAGCTCATCTGGGGCCAACGTCCTGACTTTC. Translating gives CASSSGANVLTF.

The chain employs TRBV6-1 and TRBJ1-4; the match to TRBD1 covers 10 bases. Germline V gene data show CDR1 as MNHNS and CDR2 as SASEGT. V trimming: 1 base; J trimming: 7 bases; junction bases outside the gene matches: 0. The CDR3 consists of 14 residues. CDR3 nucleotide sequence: TGTGCCAGCAGTGAAGGACAGGGGGCTGAAAAACTGTTTTTT. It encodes CASSEGQGAEKLFF.

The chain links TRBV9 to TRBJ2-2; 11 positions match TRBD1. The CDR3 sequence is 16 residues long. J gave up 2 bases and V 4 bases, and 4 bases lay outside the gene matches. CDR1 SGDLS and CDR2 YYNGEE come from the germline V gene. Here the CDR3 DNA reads TGTGCCAGCAGCCTCGGACAGGGGGCAAACACCGGGGAGCTGTTTTTT. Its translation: CASSLGQGANTGELFF.

The CDR3 protein is CASSENRGLAGELFF. CDR3 coding DNA: TGTGCCAGCAGTGAAAACAGGGGGCTGGCCGGGGAGCTGTTTTTT. The chain is built from TRBV2 and TRBJ2-2; 9 bases are shared with TRBD1. The junction had 4 bases not matched to a gene; V was cut back by 2 bases and J by 6 bases. Germline V gives CDR1 SNHLY, CDR2 FYNNEI. CDR3 length equals 15 residues.

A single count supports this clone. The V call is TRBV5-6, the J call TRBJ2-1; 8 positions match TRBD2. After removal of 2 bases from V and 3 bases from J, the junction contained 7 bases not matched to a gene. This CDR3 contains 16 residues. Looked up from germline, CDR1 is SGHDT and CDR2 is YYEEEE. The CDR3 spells CASSFAETSVYNEQFF. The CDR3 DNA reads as TGTGCCAGCAGCTTCGCCGAGACTAGCGTCTACAATGAGCAGTTCTTC.

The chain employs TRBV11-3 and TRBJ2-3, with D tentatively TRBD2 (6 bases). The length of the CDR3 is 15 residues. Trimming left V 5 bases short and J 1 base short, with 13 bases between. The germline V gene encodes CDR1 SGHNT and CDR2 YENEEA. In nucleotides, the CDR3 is TGTGCCAGCAGCCCATCTGGGAGGCGCACAGATACGCAGTATTTT. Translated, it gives CASSPSGRRTDTQYF.

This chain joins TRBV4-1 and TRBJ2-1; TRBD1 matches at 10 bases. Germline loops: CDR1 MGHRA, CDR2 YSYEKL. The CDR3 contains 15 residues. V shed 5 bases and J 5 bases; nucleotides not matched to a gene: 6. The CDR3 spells CASSSGTGANNEQFF. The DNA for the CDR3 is TGCGCCAGCAGCTCCGGGACAGGGGCCAACAATGAGCAGTTCTTC.

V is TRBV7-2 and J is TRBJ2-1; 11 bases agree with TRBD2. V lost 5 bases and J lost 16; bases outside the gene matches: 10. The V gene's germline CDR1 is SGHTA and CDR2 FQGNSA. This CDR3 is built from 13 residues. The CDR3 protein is CASSGRLAGTNFF. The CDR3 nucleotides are TGTGCCAGCAGCGGACGACTAGCGGGGACGAATTTCTTC.

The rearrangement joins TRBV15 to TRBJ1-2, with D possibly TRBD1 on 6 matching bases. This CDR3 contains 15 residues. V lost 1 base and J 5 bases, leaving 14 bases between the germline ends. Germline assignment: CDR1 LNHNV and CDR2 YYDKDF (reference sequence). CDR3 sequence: CATSRGGGARYGYTF. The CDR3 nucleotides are TGTGCCACCAGCAGAGGAGGGGGGGCGCGGTATGGCTACACCTTC.

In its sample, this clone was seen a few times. CDR3 coding DNA: TGTGCCAGCAGCTTAGAGGGTGGACGGACACCCCAGCATTTT. It encodes CASSLEGGRTPQHF. The chain has TRBV7-9 and TRBJ1-5, with a tentative D call TRBD1 (5 bases). The CDR3 has 14 residues. The V end was cut by 1 base, the J end by 10 bases, with 14 bases between. Germline CDR1 is SEHNR and CDR2 is FQNEAQ (reference sequence). The whole variable domain, filled in from reference TRBV7-9 and TRBJ1-5, reads DTGVSQNPRHKITKRGQNVTFRCDPISEHNRLYWYRQTLGQGPEFLTYFQNEAQLEKSRLLSDRFSAERPKGSFSTLEIQRTEQGDSAMYLCASSLEGGRTPQHFGDGTRLSIL.

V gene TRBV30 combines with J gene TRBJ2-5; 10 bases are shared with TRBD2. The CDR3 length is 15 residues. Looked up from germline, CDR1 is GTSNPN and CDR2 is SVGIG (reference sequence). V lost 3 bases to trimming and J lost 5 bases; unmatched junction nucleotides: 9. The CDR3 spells CAWRRAGGGRETQYF. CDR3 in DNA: TGTGCCTGGAGGAGAGCGGGGGGGGGCCGGGAGACCCAGTACTTC. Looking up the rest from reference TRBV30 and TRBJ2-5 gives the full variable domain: SQTIHQWPATLVQPVGSPLSLECTVEGTSNPNLYWYRQAAGRGLQLLFYSVGIGQISSEVPQNLSASRPQDRQFILSSKKLLLSDSGFYLCAWRRAGGGRETQYFGPGTRLLVL.

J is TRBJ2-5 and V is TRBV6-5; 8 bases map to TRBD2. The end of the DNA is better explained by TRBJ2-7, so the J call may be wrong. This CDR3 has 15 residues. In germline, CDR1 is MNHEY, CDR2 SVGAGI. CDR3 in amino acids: CASSYRPSGGYEQYF. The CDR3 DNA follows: TGTGCCAGCAGTTACCGTCCCAGCGGGGGCTACGAGCAGTACTTC.

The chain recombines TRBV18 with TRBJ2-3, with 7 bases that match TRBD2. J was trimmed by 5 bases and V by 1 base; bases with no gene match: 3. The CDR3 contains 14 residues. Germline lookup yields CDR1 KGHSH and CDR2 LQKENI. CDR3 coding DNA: TGTGCCAGCTCACCACGCGGGGGAAGAGATACGCAGTATTTT. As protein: CASSPRGGRDTQYF.

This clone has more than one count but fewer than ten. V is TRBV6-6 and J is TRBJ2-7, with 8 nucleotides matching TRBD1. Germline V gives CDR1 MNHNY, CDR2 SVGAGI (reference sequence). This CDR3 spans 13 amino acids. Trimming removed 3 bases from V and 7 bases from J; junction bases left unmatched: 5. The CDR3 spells CASSYQGAGEQYF. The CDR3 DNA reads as TGTGCCAGCAGTTATCAGGGGGCGGGTGAGCAGTACTTC.

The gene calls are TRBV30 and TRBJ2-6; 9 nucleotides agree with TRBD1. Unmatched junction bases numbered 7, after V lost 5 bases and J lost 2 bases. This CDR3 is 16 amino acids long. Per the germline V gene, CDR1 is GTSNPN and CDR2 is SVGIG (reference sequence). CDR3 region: CAWSRDRVPGANVLTF. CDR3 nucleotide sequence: TGTGCCTGGTCACGGGACAGGGTACCTGGGGCCAACGTCCTGACTTTC.

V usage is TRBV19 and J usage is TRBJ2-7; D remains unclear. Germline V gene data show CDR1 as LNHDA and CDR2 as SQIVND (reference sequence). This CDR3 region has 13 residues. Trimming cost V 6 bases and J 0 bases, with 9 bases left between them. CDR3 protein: CASSTSGSYEQYF. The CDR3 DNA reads TGTGCCAGTAGCACCTCAGGCTCCTACGAGCAGTACTTC. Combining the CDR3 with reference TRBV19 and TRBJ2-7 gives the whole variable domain DGGITQSPKYLFRKEGQNVTLSCEQNLNHDAMYWYRQDPGQGLRLIYYSQIVNDFQKGDIAEGYSVSREKKESFPLTVTSAQKNPTAFYLCASSTSGSYEQYFGPGTRLTVT.

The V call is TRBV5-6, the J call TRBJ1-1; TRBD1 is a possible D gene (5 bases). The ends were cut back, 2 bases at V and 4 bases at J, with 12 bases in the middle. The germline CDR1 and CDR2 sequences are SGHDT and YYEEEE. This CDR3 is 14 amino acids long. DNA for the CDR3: TGTGCCAGCAGCTTTCGAGGCGGGGGCACTGAAGCTTTCTTT. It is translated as CASSFRGGGTEAFF.

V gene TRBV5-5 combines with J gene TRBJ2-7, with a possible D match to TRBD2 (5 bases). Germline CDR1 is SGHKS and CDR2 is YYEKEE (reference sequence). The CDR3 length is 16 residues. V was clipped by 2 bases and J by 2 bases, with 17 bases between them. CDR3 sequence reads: CASSFGRAVATYEQYF. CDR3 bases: TGTGCCAGCAGCTTTGGCAGAGCGGTAGCTACCTACGAGCAGTACTTC.

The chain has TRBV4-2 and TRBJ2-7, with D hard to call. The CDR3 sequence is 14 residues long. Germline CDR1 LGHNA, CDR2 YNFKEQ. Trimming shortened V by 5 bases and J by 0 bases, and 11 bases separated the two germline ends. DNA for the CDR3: TGTGCCAGCAGCGTACACAGTGACTCCTACGAGCAGTACTTC. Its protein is CASSVHSDSYEQYF.